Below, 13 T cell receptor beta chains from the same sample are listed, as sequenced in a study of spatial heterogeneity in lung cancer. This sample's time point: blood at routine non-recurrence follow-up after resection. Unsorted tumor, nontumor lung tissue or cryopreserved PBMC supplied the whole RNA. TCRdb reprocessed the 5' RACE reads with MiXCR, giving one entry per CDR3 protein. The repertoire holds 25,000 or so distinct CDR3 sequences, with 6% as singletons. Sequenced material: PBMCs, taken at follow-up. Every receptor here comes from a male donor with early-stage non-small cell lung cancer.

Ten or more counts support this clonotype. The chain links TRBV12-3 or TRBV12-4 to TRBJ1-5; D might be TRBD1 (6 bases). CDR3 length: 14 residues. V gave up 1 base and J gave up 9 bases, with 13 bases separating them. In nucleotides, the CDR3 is TGTGCCAGCAGTTTAGGGGGGGCGATTAGGCCCCAGCATTTT. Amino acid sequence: CASSLGGAIRPQHF.

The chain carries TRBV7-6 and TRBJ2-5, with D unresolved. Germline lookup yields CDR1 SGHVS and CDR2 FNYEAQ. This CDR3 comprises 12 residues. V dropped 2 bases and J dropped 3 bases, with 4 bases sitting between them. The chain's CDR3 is CASSLFEETQYF. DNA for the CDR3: TGTGCCAGCAGCTTATTCGAAGAGACCCAGTACTTC.

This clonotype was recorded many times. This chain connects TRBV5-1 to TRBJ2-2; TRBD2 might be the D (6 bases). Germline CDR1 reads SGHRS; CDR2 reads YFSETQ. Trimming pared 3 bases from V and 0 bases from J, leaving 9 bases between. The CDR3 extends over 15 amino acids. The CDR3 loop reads CASSSEGPNTGELFF. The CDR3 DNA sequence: TGCGCCAGCAGCTCGGAGGGGCCGAACACCGGGGAGCTGTTTTTT.

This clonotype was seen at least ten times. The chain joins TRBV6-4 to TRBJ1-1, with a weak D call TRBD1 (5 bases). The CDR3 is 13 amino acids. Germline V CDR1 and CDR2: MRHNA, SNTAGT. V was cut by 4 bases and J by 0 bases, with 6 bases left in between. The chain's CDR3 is CASSVGVNTEAFF. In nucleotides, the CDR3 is TGTGCCAGCAGTGTAGGGGTGAACACTGAAGCTTTCTTT.

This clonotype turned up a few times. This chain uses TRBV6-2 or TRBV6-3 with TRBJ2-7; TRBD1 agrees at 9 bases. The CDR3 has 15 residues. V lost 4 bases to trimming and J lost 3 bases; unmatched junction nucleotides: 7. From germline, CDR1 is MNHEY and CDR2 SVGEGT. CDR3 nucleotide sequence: TGTGCCAGCAGTTCGGGACAGGGACTTAACTACGAGCAGTACTTC. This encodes CASSSGQGLNYEQYF.

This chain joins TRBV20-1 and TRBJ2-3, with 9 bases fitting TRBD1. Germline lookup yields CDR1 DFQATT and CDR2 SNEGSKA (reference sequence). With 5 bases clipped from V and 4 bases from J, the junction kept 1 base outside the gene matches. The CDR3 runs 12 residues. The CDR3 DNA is TGCAGTGCTCGACAGGGGGCAGATACGCAGTATTTT. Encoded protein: CSARQGADTQYF.

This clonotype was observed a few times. The CDR3 spells CASSLDRPGGTNEKLFF. The DNA for the CDR3 is TGCGCCAGCAGCCTGGACAGGCCGGGTGGAACTAATGAAAAACTGTTTTTT. The chain combines TRBV5-1 with TRBJ1-4; 7 positions agree with TRBD1. The CDR3 is made up of 17 amino acids. The V gene's germline CDR1 is SGHRS and CDR2 YFSETQ. Trimming cost V 4 bases and J 1 base; bases outside gene matches: 10.

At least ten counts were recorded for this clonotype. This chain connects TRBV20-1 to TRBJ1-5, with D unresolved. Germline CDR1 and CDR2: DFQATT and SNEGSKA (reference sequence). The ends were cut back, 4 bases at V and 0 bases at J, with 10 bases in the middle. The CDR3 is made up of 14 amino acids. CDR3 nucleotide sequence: TGCAGTGCTAAGGGCAGAAATAGCAATCAGCCCCAGCATTTT. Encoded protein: CSAKGRNSNQPQHF.

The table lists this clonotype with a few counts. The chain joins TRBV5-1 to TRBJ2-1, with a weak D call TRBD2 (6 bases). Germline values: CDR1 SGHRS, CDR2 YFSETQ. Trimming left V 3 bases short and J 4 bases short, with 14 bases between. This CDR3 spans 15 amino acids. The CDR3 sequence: CASSSLVGTYNEQFF. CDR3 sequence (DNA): TGCGCCAGCAGCTCTCTTGTGGGGACTTACAATGAGCAGTTCTTC.

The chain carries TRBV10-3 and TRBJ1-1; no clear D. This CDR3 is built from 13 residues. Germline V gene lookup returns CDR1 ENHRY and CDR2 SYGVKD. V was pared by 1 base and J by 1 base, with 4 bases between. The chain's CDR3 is CAISEYPNTEAFF. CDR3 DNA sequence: TGTGCCATCAGTGAGTATCCGAACACTGAAGCTTTCTTT.

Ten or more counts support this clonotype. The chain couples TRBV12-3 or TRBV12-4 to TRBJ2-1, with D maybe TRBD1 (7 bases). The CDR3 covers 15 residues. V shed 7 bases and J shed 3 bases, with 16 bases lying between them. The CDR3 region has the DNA TGTGCCAGCAAACGGAGGGGACAGATCTACAATGAGCAGTTCTTC. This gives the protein CASKRRGQIYNEQFF.

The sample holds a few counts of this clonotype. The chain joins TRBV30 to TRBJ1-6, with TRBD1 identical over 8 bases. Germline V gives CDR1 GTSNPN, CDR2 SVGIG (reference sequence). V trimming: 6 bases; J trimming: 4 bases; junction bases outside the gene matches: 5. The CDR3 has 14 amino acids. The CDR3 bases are TGTGCCTGTGCAGGGGGCACGTATAATTCACCCCTCCACTTT. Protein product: CACAGGTYNSPLHF.

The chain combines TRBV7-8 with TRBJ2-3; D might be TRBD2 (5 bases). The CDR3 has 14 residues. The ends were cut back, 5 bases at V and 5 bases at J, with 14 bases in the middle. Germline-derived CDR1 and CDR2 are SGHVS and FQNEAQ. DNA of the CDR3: TGTGCCAGCAGCCCTAGCCCCCTACTAGATACGCAGTATTTT. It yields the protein CASSPSPLLDTQYF.